One sample yielded the 32 T cell receptor beta chains listed below, sequenced in a study of T cells in Graves' hyperthyroidism and ophthalmopathy. Using RNA transcripts as the source, TCR beta CDR3 regions were amplified. The HTBI primer set served for first-round RT-PCR of the TCR CDR3. TCRdb reanalysed the multiplex PCR reads using MiXCR and keeps one entry per CDR3 protein. The sample has hundreds of thousands of distinct CDR3 sequences; roughly 14% are singletons. Sequenced sample: blood. These receptors all come from a woman in her forties with Graves' ophthalmopathy.

The sample holds many counts of this clonotype. The chain uses TRBV27 and TRBJ2-5; TRBD2 is a possible D gene (6 bases). Germline V gives CDR1 MNHEY, CDR2 SMNVEV (reference sequence). The CDR3 runs to 11 residues. Trimming cost V 10 bases and J 8 bases, with 14 bases left between them. The CDR3 region is CATEEGPTQYF. In DNA form, the CDR3 reads TGTGCCACGGAGGAGGGACCCACCCAGTACTTC.

There are many counts of this clonotype. This chain links TRBV12-3 or TRBV12-4 with TRBJ2-5; TRBD1 or TRBD2 may be the D gene (7 bases each). V was pared by 5 bases and J by 5 bases, with 12 bases between. The CDR3 contains 13 residues. The DNA of the CDR3 is TGTGCCAGCAGTCCAGGGGGGGGTGAGACCCAGTACTTC. It translates to CASSPGGGETQYF.

This sequence joins TRBV10-3 and TRBJ2-2; 14 bases are a match to TRBD2. Germline assignment: CDR1 ENHRY and CDR2 SYGVKD. The CDR3 is 17 amino acids. The V gene end was trimmed by 3 bases and the J gene end by 4 bases; junction bases not matched to a gene: 4. CDR3 in amino acids: CAISDPTSGRGTGELFF. Here the CDR3 DNA reads TGTGCCATCAGTGATCCGACTAGCGGGAGGGGCACCGGGGAGCTGTTTTTT.

This clonotype showed up many times. CDR3 in amino acids: CAISERSGTFSEQYF. The CDR3 DNA is TGTGCCATCAGTGAGCGCTCGGGGACATTCAGCGAGCAGTACTTC. This sequence joins TRBV10-3 and TRBJ2-7; the D gene is possibly TRBD1 (6 bases). CDR3 length equals 15 residues. CDR1 is ENHRY and CDR2 is SYGVKD in the germline V gene. V was pared by 2 bases and J by 6 bases, with 17 bases between.

This chain links TRBV11-2 with TRBJ2-2; 8 bases agree with TRBD2. V was pared by 8 bases and J by 6 bases, with 14 bases of the junction left unmatched. The V gene's germline CDR1 is SGHAT and CDR2 FQNNGV. CDR3 length: 16 residues. CDR3 DNA sequence: TGTGCCAGCCACAGTCCCCGGGAGGGGCGGGCCGGGGAGCTGTTTTTT. Translated, it gives CASHSPREGRAGELFF.

The gene calls are TRBV28 and TRBJ2-7; 9 bases are shared with TRBD1. This CDR3 is built from 16 residues. Trimming cost V 3 bases and J 2 bases; bases outside gene matches: 8. Germline CDR1 reads MDHEN; CDR2 reads SYDVKM. The CDR3 sequence: CASSFPRDRATYEQYF. In DNA form, the CDR3 reads TGTGCCAGCAGTTTCCCCCGGGACAGGGCTACCTACGAGCAGTACTTC.

This clonotype was recorded at least ten times. V gene TRBV7-9 combines with J gene TRBJ2-7; no clear D gene. Germline CDR1 reads SEHNR; CDR2 reads FQNEAQ (reference sequence). Trimming left V 4 bases short and J 6 bases short, with 13 bases between. CDR3 length: 13 amino acids. CDR3 sequence (DNA): TGTGCCAGCAGCTCGTATCTTCTTGGCGAGCAGTACTTC. It codes for CASSSYLLGEQYF.

This clonotype has at least ten counts. This chain uses TRBV12-3 or TRBV12-4 with TRBJ1-1; D is uncertain. The CDR3 covers 14 residues. Trimming left V 4 bases short and J 1 base short, with 10 bases between. CDR3 in DNA: TGTGCCAGCAGTTGGGGAGGAACGAACACTGAAGCTTTCTTT. This sequence encodes CASSWGGTNTEAFF.

Many counts were recorded for this clonotype. The chain uses TRBV28 and TRBJ1-2; no firm D call. Germline assignment: CDR1 MDHEN and CDR2 SYDVKM. Deletions cut 2 bases from V and 8 bases from J, with 12 bases between. This CDR3 is 13 amino acids long. The CDR3 region is CASSLKVAGGYTF. Here the CDR3 DNA reads TGTGCCAGCAGTTTAAAGGTAGCAGGCGGCTACACCTTC.

In its sample, this clonotype was seen many times. The rearrangement links TRBV6-2 or TRBV6-3 to TRBJ2-7, with D maybe TRBD1 (7 bases). The V end was cut by 7 bases, the J end by 2 bases, with 18 bases between. There are 15 residues in the CDR3. Germline V gives CDR1 MNHEY, CDR2 SVGEGT. The CDR3 region is CASNMAGQLTYEQYF. The CDR3 DNA follows: TGTGCCAGCAATATGGCGGGACAGTTAACCTACGAGCAGTACTTC.

This clonotype was seen repeatedly, ten times or more. The chain links TRBV5-4 to TRBJ2-5; tentative D call: TRBD2 (5 bases). Germline V gene sequence: CDR1 SGHNT, CDR2 YYREEE (reference sequence). V lost 3 bases and J lost 7, with 16 bases in between. The CDR3 is 14 residues long. This chain's CDR3 is CASSWGAALGTQYF. The CDR3 DNA reads TGTGCCAGCAGCTGGGGAGCGGCTCTGGGGACCCAGTACTTC.

Many counts were recorded for this clonotype. The chain is built from TRBV6-2 or TRBV6-3 and TRBJ2-7; a possible D gene is TRBD2 (5 bases). V dropped 4 bases and J dropped 0 bases, with 13 bases sitting between them. CDR1 and CDR2 from the germline V gene are MNHEY and SVGEGT. The CDR3 length is 15 residues. The CDR3 loop reads CASSLVRTASYEQYF. For the CDR3, the DNA is TGTGCCAGCAGTTTGGTCCGGACTGCCTCCTACGAGCAGTACTTC.

At least ten counts were recorded for this clonotype. This chain links TRBV6-1 with TRBJ2-4; TRBD2 matches 8 bases. The V gene end was trimmed by 5 bases and the J gene end by 4 bases; junction bases not matched to a gene: 13. Germline CDR1 and CDR2: MNHNS and SASEGT. The CDR3 has 17 residues. Here the CDR3 reads CASSPDGLAYRKNIQYF. The CDR3 nucleotides are TGTGCCAGCAGTCCCGATGGACTAGCCTATAGGAAAAACATTCAGTACTTC.

Ten or more counts support this clonotype. This chain links TRBV12-3 or TRBV12-4 with TRBJ1-2; perhaps TRBD1 as D (5 bases). Trimming stripped 2 bases from V and 10 bases from J, with 14 bases between. There are 13 residues in the CDR3. CDR3 residues: CASSLRGQGAYTF. In DNA form, the CDR3 reads TGTGCCAGCAGTTTAAGGGGCCAGGGTGCCTACACCTTC.

CDR3: CASSQEKRGDYGYTF. In DNA, the CDR3 is TGTGCCAGCAGCCAAGAAAAGCGGGGAGACTATGGCTACACCTTC. The rearrangement uses TRBV4-2 and TRBJ1-2; D unresolved. V was pared by 0 bases and J by 3 bases, with 11 bases between. This CDR3 region has 15 residues. Germline V CDR1 and CDR2: LGHNA, YNFKEQ.

This clonotype appeared many times. The CDR3 reads CASSETLGLAYNEQFF. CDR3 nucleotides: TGTGCCAGCAGCGAAACTCTGGGACTAGCATACAATGAGCAGTTCTTC. This chain links TRBV27 with TRBJ2-1; 9 nucleotides align to TRBD2. The germline gives CDR1 MNHEY, CDR2 SMNVEV (reference sequence). Trimming removed 6 bases from V and 4 bases from J; junction bases left unmatched: 10. The CDR3 sequence is 16 residues long.

The genes are TRBV29-1 and TRBJ2-7, with 11 bases matching TRBD2. The J segment lost 6 bases and the V segment lost 2 bases, leaving 12 bases of the junction unmatched. Germline lookup yields CDR1 SQVTM and CDR2 ANQGSEA. The CDR3 spans 16 residues. CDR3: CSVEPRGGLAGGEQYF. For the CDR3, the DNA is TGCAGCGTTGAACCGAGGGGTGGGCTAGCGGGAGGCGAGCAGTACTTC.

The rearrangement links TRBV6-1 to TRBJ2-5, with 11 bases lining up with TRBD2. In germline, CDR1 is MNHNS, CDR2 SASEGT. Trimming took 6 bases from V and 5 from J; bases not matched to a gene: 8. This CDR3 has 15 amino acids. The CDR3 bases are TGTGCCAGCAGCAGACTAGCGGGATCTCGGGAGACCCAGTACTTC. This encodes CASSRLAGSRETQYF.

This clonotype came up many times. The V and J genes are TRBV2 and TRBJ2-7; 7 bases fit TRBD1. The CDR3 length is 14 residues. Germline V CDR1 and CDR2: SNHLY, FYNNEI. V was pared by 5 bases and J by 4 bases, with 8 bases of the junction left unmatched. The CDR3 sequence is CASSFEGQLYEQYF. Written as DNA, the CDR3 is TGTGCCAGCAGTTTTGAGGGACAGCTTTACGAGCAGTACTTC.

This clonotype has more than one count but fewer than ten. At one end the junction does not follow the germline gene, possibly because of a read error. This chain uses TRBV10-3 with TRBJ2-2; D not certain. Per germline, CDR1 ENHRY and CDR2 SYGVKD. The length of the CDR3 is 11 residues. For the CDR3, the DNA is TGTTCCATAATGAACACCGGGGAGCTGTTTTTT. It specifies CSIMNTGELFF.

There are many counts of this clonotype. This chain connects TRBV14 to TRBJ2-5; TRBD2 matches 8 bases. This CDR3 comprises 14 residues. The V and J ends lost 1 base and 5 bases, in that order; junction bases with no gene match: 3. The germline V gene has CDR1 SGHDN and CDR2 FVKESK. As DNA, the CDR3 is TGTGCCAGCAGCCAAGGACTAGCGTGGGAGACCCAGTACTTC. This translates into CASSQGLAWETQYF.

This clonotype was detected ten times or more. The V call is TRBV12-3 or TRBV12-4, the J call TRBJ1-2; D remains unclear. The length of the CDR3 is 12 residues. The germline V and J ends were trimmed by 7 bases and 0 bases, with 6 bases remaining between them. CDR3 nucleotides: TGTGCCAGCATGCAGACTAACTATGGCTACACCTTC. Translating gives CASMQTNYGYTF.

The genes are TRBV30 and TRBJ1-2; maybe TRBD1 (6 bases). This CDR3 has 15 amino acids. The V gene lost 3 bases and the J gene lost 4 bases, with 18 bases spanning the gap. CDR1 GTSNPN and CDR2 SVGIG come from the germline V gene (reference sequence). The CDR3 spells CAWRGRDIGIYGYTF. The CDR3 DNA reads TGTGCCTGGAGGGGCCGGGACATCGGTATCTATGGCTACACCTTC.

This clonotype was picked up many times. This chain uses TRBV2 with TRBJ1-1; D is ambiguous. Trimming took 6 bases from V and 1 from J, leaving 12 bases between them. Germline CDR1 is SNHLY and CDR2 is FYNNEI. This CDR3 comprises 14 residues. The CDR3 DNA follows: TGTGCCAGCAGGATGACGCTGGAGAACACTGAAGCTTTCTTT. Protein sequence: CASRMTLENTEAFF.

This clonotype was seen once. CDR3 residues: CASSFGGAFYEQYF. For the CDR3, the DNA is TGTGCCAGCAGTTTTGGGGGCGCATTCTACGAGCAGTACTTC. This sequence joins TRBV28 and TRBJ2-7; a weak D match, TRBD1 (6 bases). Between the trimmed V and J ends, which lost 3 bases and 3 bases, there was a span of 12 bases. Germline V CDR1 and CDR2: MDHEN, SYDVKM. This CDR3 spans 14 amino acids.

This clonotype was seen ten or more times. V and J are TRBV28 and TRBJ2-2; D unclear. Germline CDR1 reads MDHEN; CDR2 reads SYDVKM. V was shortened by 5 bases and J by 1 base, with 11 bases between the two germline ends. This CDR3 has 15 residues. In DNA, the CDR3 is TGTGCCAGCAGTGCCCACTCGGGGAACACCGGGGAGCTGTTTTTT. Translating gives CASSAHSGNTGELFF. Together with reference TRBV28 and TRBJ2-2, the CDR3 gives the full variable domain: DVKVTQSSRYLVKRTGEKVFLECVQDMDHENMFWYRQDPGLGLRLIYFSYDVKMKEKGDIPEGYSVSREKKERFSLILESASTNQTSMYLCASSAHSGNTGELFFGEGSRLTVL.

The V and J genes are TRBV4-3 and TRBJ2-7; TRBD2 agrees at 10 bases. Losses at the gene ends were 0 bases for V and 1 base for J; bases not matched to a gene: 6. The CDR3 extends over 17 amino acids. Germline V lookup: CDR1 LGHNA, CDR2 YSLEER. CDR3 in DNA: TGCGCCAGCAGCCAAGAGCCCCAGCGGGAGGGATCCTACGAGCAGTACTTC. Translation gives CASSQEPQREGSYEQYF.

This clonotype showed up just once. The chain is built from TRBV3-1 and TRBJ2-5; TRBD2 matches 7 bases. This CDR3 has 16 amino acids. The germline CDR1 and CDR2 sequences are LGHDT and YNNKEL (reference sequence). Unmatched junction bases numbered 7, after V lost 2 bases and J lost 1 base. CDR3 protein: CASSQSSGIGQETQYF. CDR3 nucleotides: TGTGCCAGCAGCCAAAGCAGCGGGATCGGCCAAGAGACCCAGTACTTC.

This clonotype was observed at least ten times. The chain is built from TRBV27 and TRBJ2-7; the match to TRBD2 covers 11 bases. J was trimmed by 4 bases and V by 5 bases; bases with no gene match: 10. The CDR3 is made up of 16 amino acids. CDR1 and CDR2 from the germline V gene are MNHEY and SMNVEV (reference sequence). CDR3 sequence (DNA): TGTGCCAGCAGTCCGGGACTAGCGGCCGGGGGGTACGAGCAGTACTTC. Protein sequence: CASSPGLAAGGYEQYF.

At least ten counts were recorded for this clonotype. V usage is TRBV2 and J usage is TRBJ2-7; 7 bases match TRBD2. The CDR3 extends over 14 amino acids. Looked up from germline, CDR1 is SNHLY and CDR2 is FYNNEI. After removal of 7 bases from V and 3 bases from J, the junction contained 9 bases not matched to a gene. The CDR3 coding sequence is TGTGCCAGCATGGTCGGGGGGTCTTACTACGAGCAGTACTTC. Its protein is CASMVGGSYYEQYF.

V and J are TRBV7-9 and TRBJ2-7; unclear D gene. This CDR3 contains 13 residues. V lost 7 bases and J 2 bases, leaving 12 bases between the germline ends. Per germline, CDR1 SEHNR and CDR2 FQNEAQ (reference sequence). The CDR3 is CASIQRTAYEQYF. CDR3 bases: TGTGCCAGCATCCAGCGAACCGCCTACGAGCAGTACTTC.

This clonotype was observed many times. The chain carries TRBV30 and TRBJ1-1; D uncertain. Trimming took 4 bases from V and 1 from J, leaving 10 bases between them. The germline gives CDR1 GTSNPN, CDR2 SVGIG (reference sequence). This CDR3 has 13 amino acids. The CDR3 is CAWKLSGNTEAFF. Here the CDR3 DNA reads TGTGCCTGGAAGTTATCCGGGAACACTGAAGCTTTCTTT.